This entry features one T cell receptor beta chain sequence. The antigen remains unidentified. These data come from a study of shared clonotypes between healthy human individuals. Across the whole study: A couple of women and three men aged 18 to 49 made up the donors.

Study-level points and caveats: It was observed that 5% to 6.5% of naive CD4 clonotypes were shared across a handful of donors.

Running of the assay took place at deep level. Replicate PCRs for sorted subsets used roughly 200 ng DNA; this equaled some 30,000 T cell genomes. Clones were read by immunoSEQ multiplex PCR, and TCRdb kept only the in-frame ones, dropping some. The repertoire holds roughly 2 million clones, with approximately 95% as singletons. The receptor comes from a man younger than 35 in good health. The sample comprised naive CD4+ T cells sorted from blood. Subset denoted: CD45RA+ positively selected.

CDR3 protein: CASSPALQSPNTGELFF. The CDR3 nucleotides read TGTGCCAGCTCACCTGCACTACAAAGTCCTAACACCGGGGAGCTGTTTTTT. The chain combines TRBV18 with TRBJ2-2; unclear D gene. Trimming cost V 3 bases and J 2 bases, with 16 bases left between them. This CDR3 has 17 residues. Per germline, CDR1 KGHSH and CDR2 LQKENI.